These T cell receptor beta chains were read from a single sample in a study of cytomegalovirus exposure and HLA in healthy donors. Some clones are missing from TCRdb's copy, which holds only in-frame ones; the method was immunoSEQ multiplex PCR. Here the sample spans hundreds of thousands of clones, 80% to 85% being singletons. Sequencing was performed on PBMCs. The receptor source for this set is a boy aged 2-15 years in good health and CMV-seronegative. Both conserved end residues are part of each CDR3. A D gene is named only where the DNA matches it firmly. The listing skips clone size in some rows; elsewhere it reads once, few, many or a size class.

j_call: TRBJ2-1
d_call: NA
v_call: TRBV12-5
clone_size: NA
cdr3_aa: CASAVFGLGGASPSYNEQFF
cdr3_nt: TGTGCTAGTGCCGTATTCGGGCTGGGGGGGGCATCCCCCTCCTACAATGAGCAGTTCTTC

j_call: TRBJ2-1
d_call: NA
v_call: TRBV11-3
clone_size: NA
cdr3_aa: CASSPPEGSEQFF
cdr3_nt: TGTGCCAGCAGCCCCCCGGAGGGGAGTGAGCAGTTCTTC

j_call: TRBJ1-1
d_call: NA
v_call: TRBV27
clone_size: NA
cdr3_aa: CASSLVGRVEAFF
cdr3_nt: TGTGCCAGCAGTTTGGTTGGCAGGGTTGAAGCTTTCTTT

j_call: TRBJ2-1
d_call: TRBD2
v_call: TRBV7-9
clone_size: NA
cdr3_aa: CASSLAGGDNEQFF
cdr3_nt: TGTGCCAGCAGCTTAGCGGGGGGGGACAATGAGCAGTTCTTC

j_call: TRBJ1-3
d_call: NA
v_call: TRBV5-6
clone_size: NA
cdr3_aa: CASSFGETGNTIYF
cdr3_nt: TGTGCCAGCAGCTTCGGGGAGACAGGAAACACCATATATTTT

j_call: TRBJ2-2
d_call: NA
v_call: TRBV7-2
clone_size: NA
cdr3_aa: CASSPTRTPAGELFF
cdr3_nt: TGTGCCAGCAGCCCCACCCGTACCCCAGCCGGGGAGCTGTTTTTT

j_call: TRBJ1-4
d_call: NA
v_call: TRBV19
clone_size: few
cdr3_aa: CASSITGTEKLFF
cdr3_nt: TGTGCCAGTAGTATAACAGGGACTGAAAAACTGTTTTTT

j_call: TRBJ1-1
d_call: NA
v_call: TRBV4-2
clone_size: NA
cdr3_aa: CASSTGNTEAFF
cdr3_nt: TGTGCCAGCAGCACGGGGAACACTGAAGCTTTCTTT

j_call: TRBJ1-5
d_call: NA
v_call: TRBV19
clone_size: NA
cdr3_aa: CASSGDGVGNQPQHF
cdr3_nt: TGTGCCAGTAGTGGAGACGGGGTTGGCAATCAGCCCCAGCATTTT

j_call: TRBJ1-1
d_call: NA
v_call: TRBV19
clone_size: once
cdr3_aa: CASSIARDTEAFF
cdr3_nt: TGTGCCAGTAGTATAGCCCGGGATACTGAAGCTTTCTTT

j_call: TRBJ2-1
d_call: TRBD2
v_call: TRBV7-6
clone_size: NA
cdr3_aa: CASSLATSGGTYNEQFF
cdr3_nt: TGTGCCAGCAGCTTGGCCACTAGCGGGGGGACCTACAATGAGCAGTTCTTC

j_call: TRBJ2-2
d_call: TRBD1
v_call: TRBV15
clone_size: NA
cdr3_aa: CATSRDAQGTGGELFF
cdr3_nt: TGTGCCACCAGCAGAGACGCACAGGGGACGGGCGGGGAGCTGTTTTTT

j_call: TRBJ2-7
d_call: TRBD1
v_call: TRBV5-1
clone_size: NA
cdr3_aa: CASSLAGQSYEQYF
cdr3_nt: TGCGCCAGCAGCTTGGCGGGACAGTCCTACGAGCAGTACTTC

j_call: TRBJ2-1
d_call: TRBD2
v_call: TRBV19
clone_size: NA
cdr3_aa: CASSALLAGGFYNEQFF
cdr3_nt: TGTGCCAGTAGTGCCTTACTAGCGGGAGGGTTCTACAATGAGCAGTTCTTC

j_call: TRBJ2-3
d_call: NA
v_call: TRBV5-6
clone_size: NA
cdr3_aa: CASSGRTDTQYF
cdr3_nt: TGTGCCAGCAGCGGCCGAACAGATACGCAGTATTTT

j_call: TRBJ1-4
d_call: NA
v_call: TRBV11-2
clone_size: once
cdr3_aa: CASSLVSLAGNEKLFF
cdr3_nt: TGTGCCAGCAGCTTGGTGTCCCTAGCCGGCAATGAAAAACTGTTTTTT

j_call: TRBJ2-3
d_call: TRBD2
v_call: TRBV5-4
clone_size: NA
cdr3_aa: CASSPLAGGATDTQYF
cdr3_nt: TGTGCCAGCAGCCCCTTAGCGGGAGGAGCCACAGATACGCAGTATTTT

j_call: TRBJ2-3
d_call: NA
v_call: TRBV5-8
clone_size: once
cdr3_aa: CASSLEAGLRTDTQYF
cdr3_nt: TGTGCCAGCAGCTTGGAGGCGGGACTTCGCACAGATACGCAGTATTTT

j_call: TRBJ2-2
d_call: NA
v_call: TRBV7-8
clone_size: NA
cdr3_aa: CASSLVWLNTGELFF
cdr3_nt: TGTGCCAGCAGCTTAGTCTGGCTTAACACCGGGGAGCTGTTTTTT

j_call: TRBJ2-7
d_call: NA
v_call: TRBV6-5
clone_size: NA
cdr3_aa: CASSFHAGPSSYEQYF
cdr3_nt: TGTGCCAGCAGTTTCCATGCCGGTCCTAGCTCCTACGAGCAGTACTTC

j_call: TRBJ1-3
d_call: NA
v_call: TRBV6-1
clone_size: NA
cdr3_aa: CASTSEAGNTIYF
cdr3_nt: TGTGCCAGCACCTCTGAGGCTGGAAACACCATATATTTT

j_call: TRBJ2-7
d_call: TRBD1
v_call: TRBV11-2
clone_size: NA
cdr3_aa: CASSSPGQGARGSYEQYF
cdr3_nt: TGTGCCAGCAGCTCGCCGGGACAGGGGGCGCGGGGTTCCTACGAGCAGTACTTC

j_call: TRBJ2-3
d_call: TRBD2
v_call: TRBV11-2
clone_size: NA
cdr3_aa: CASSLGTSGSPTDTQYF
cdr3_nt: TGTGCCAGCAGCTTAGGGACTAGCGGGAGCCCGACAGATACGCAGTATTTT

j_call: TRBJ2-5
d_call: TRBD1
v_call: TRBV4-2
clone_size: NA
cdr3_aa: CASSQDLGGGETQYF
cdr3_nt: TGTGCCAGCAGCCAAGATCTAGGGGGCGGGGAGACCCAGTACTTC

j_call: TRBJ1-4
d_call: NA
v_call: TRBV29-1
clone_size: NA
cdr3_aa: CSVVWGIGEKLFF
cdr3_nt: TGCAGCGTGGTTTGGGGCATCGGTGAAAAACTGTTTTTT

j_call: TRBJ2-7
d_call: TRBD2
v_call: TRBV4-2
clone_size: few
cdr3_aa: CASSQDFSGREQYF
cdr3_nt: TGTGCCAGCAGCCAAGATTTTAGCGGGAGGGAACAGTACTTC

j_call: TRBJ2-7
d_call: TRBD1
v_call: TRBV11-2
clone_size: NA
cdr3_aa: CASSPTGTGGLEQYF
cdr3_nt: TGTGCCAGCAGCCCCACCGGGACAGGGGGCCTCGAGCAGTACTTC

j_call: TRBJ2-5
d_call: NA
v_call: TRBV7-9
clone_size: NA
cdr3_aa: CASSLGGLAAVQETQYF
cdr3_nt: TGTGCCAGCAGCTTAGGTGGGTTGGCGGCTGTCCAAGAGACCCAGTACTTC

j_call: TRBJ1-2
d_call: NA
v_call: TRBV5-8
clone_size: NA
cdr3_aa: CASSLRTVSYGYTF
cdr3_nt: TGTGCCAGCAGCCTCCGGACTGTGAGCTATGGCTACACCTTC

j_call: TRBJ2-2
d_call: TRBD2
v_call: TRBV6-5
clone_size: NA
cdr3_aa: CASGGAGDITGELFF
cdr3_nt: TGTGCCAGCGGAGGGGCGGGAGATATCACCGGGGAGCTGTTTTTT

j_call: TRBJ2-1
d_call: TRBD2
v_call: TRBV6-5
clone_size: NA
cdr3_aa: CASSYGSGGAGEQFF
cdr3_nt: TGTGCCAGCAGTTACGGTAGCGGGGGGGCCGGTGAGCAGTTCTTC

j_call: TRBJ2-7
d_call: TRBD1
v_call: TRBV30
clone_size: NA
cdr3_aa: CAWSNSRTGYEQYF
cdr3_nt: TGTGCCTGGAGTAATTCGAGGACAGGCTACGAGCAGTACTTC

j_call: TRBJ1-1
d_call: TRBD1
v_call: TRBV11-3
clone_size: NA
cdr3_aa: CASAGGIRSTGAFF
cdr3_nt: TGTGCCAGTGCAGGGGGTATCAGGTCTACCGGGGCTTTCTTT

j_call: TRBJ1-2
d_call: TRBD1
v_call: TRBV6-5
clone_size: NA
cdr3_aa: CASSSTRGLGYTF
cdr3_nt: TGTGCCAGCAGTTCCACCAGGGGGCTAGGCTACACCTTC

j_call: TRBJ2-2
d_call: NA
v_call: TRBV2
clone_size: NA
cdr3_aa: CASSERRTNTGELFF
cdr3_nt: TGTGCCAGCAGTGAACGCAGGACGAACACCGGGGAGCTGTTTTTT

j_call: TRBJ1-5
d_call: NA
v_call: TRBV6-1
clone_size: NA
cdr3_aa: CASWDMSNQPQHF
cdr3_nt: TGTGCCAGTTGGGACATGAGCAATCAGCCCCAGCATTTT

j_call: TRBJ1-4
d_call: NA
v_call: TRBV30
clone_size: NA
cdr3_aa: CAWTPYRFLGAEKLFF
cdr3_nt: TGTGCCTGGACTCCGTATCGTTTCCTAGGGGCTGAAAAACTGTTTTTT

j_call: TRBJ1-5
d_call: TRBD1
v_call: TRBV18
clone_size: NA
cdr3_aa: CASSSRTGGGNQPQHF
cdr3_nt: TGTGCCAGCTCATCGAGGACAGGGGGCGGCAATCAGCCCCAGCATTTT

j_call: TRBJ2-1
d_call: TRBD2
v_call: TRBV7-3
clone_size: NA
cdr3_aa: CASSLSAGGFGEQFF
cdr3_nt: TGTGCCAGCAGCTTATCAGCGGGGGGCTTCGGTGAGCAGTTCTTC

j_call: TRBJ2-3
d_call: NA
v_call: TRBV6-5
clone_size: NA
cdr3_aa: CASSFTTRSDTQYF
cdr3_nt: TGTGCCAGCAGTTTCACCACTAGATCAGATACGCAGTATTTT

j_call: TRBJ2-3
d_call: TRBD2
v_call: TRBV4-2
clone_size: NA
cdr3_aa: CASSLLAGHTDTQYF
cdr3_nt: TGTGCCAGCAGCTTATTAGCGGGGCACACAGATACGCAGTATTTT

j_call: TRBJ2-1
d_call: NA
v_call: TRBV19
clone_size: NA
cdr3_aa: CASRSSYNEQFF
cdr3_nt: TGTGCCAGCAGATCCTCCTACAATGAGCAGTTCTTC

j_call: TRBJ2-1
d_call: NA
v_call: TRBV28
clone_size: NA
cdr3_aa: CASSTDSYNEQFF
cdr3_nt: TGTGCCAGCAGTACTGACAGTTACAATGAGCAGTTCTTC

j_call: TRBJ2-2
d_call: TRBD1
v_call: TRBV11-3
clone_size: NA
cdr3_aa: CASSLGDRGFPDTGELFF
cdr3_nt: TGTGCCAGCAGCTTGGGAGACAGGGGGTTTCCCGACACCGGGGAGCTGTTTTTT

j_call: TRBJ2-3
d_call: NA
v_call: TRBV9
clone_size: NA
cdr3_aa: CASSVGQFFTDTQYF
cdr3_nt: TGTGCCAGCAGCGTAGGACAGTTTTTCACAGATACGCAGTATTTT

j_call: TRBJ1-4
d_call: NA
v_call: TRBV18
clone_size: NA
cdr3_aa: CASSPREGYNEKLFF
cdr3_nt: TGTGCCAGCTCACCACGGGAGGGATATAATGAAAAACTGTTTTTT

j_call: TRBJ1-3
d_call: NA
v_call: TRBV19
clone_size: NA
cdr3_aa: CASSTTGGSGNTIYF
cdr3_nt: TGTGCCAGTAGTACGACTGGTGGGTCTGGAAACACCATATATTTT

j_call: TRBJ2-6
d_call: NA
v_call: TRBV9
clone_size: NA
cdr3_aa: CASSLERAPAGANVLTF
cdr3_nt: TGTGCCAGCAGCCTGGAGAGGGCTCCTGCTGGGGCCAACGTCCTGACTTTC

j_call: TRBJ2-5
d_call: NA
v_call: TRBV7-7
clone_size: NA
cdr3_aa: CASSLGFGIALGETQYF
cdr3_nt: TGTGCTAGCAGCTTAGGATTCGGGATAGCCTTGGGGGAGACCCAGTACTTC

j_call: TRBJ1-1
d_call: NA
v_call: TRBV29-1
clone_size: NA
cdr3_aa: CSVAVGGLHTEAFF
cdr3_nt: TGCAGCGTTGCGGTGGGGGGGTTGCACACTGAAGCTTTCTTT

j_call: TRBJ2-5
d_call: NA
v_call: TRBV30
clone_size: NA
cdr3_aa: CAWSVSGRETQYF
cdr3_nt: TGTGCCTGGAGTGTCTCGGGTCGAGAGACCCAGTACTTC

j_call: TRBJ1-2
d_call: NA
v_call: TRBV27
clone_size: NA
cdr3_aa: CACKQRGSSGYTF
cdr3_nt: TGTGCCTGCAAACAAAGGGGGAGTTCGGGCTACACCTTC

j_call: TRBJ1-1
d_call: TRBD1
v_call: TRBV7-6
clone_size: few
cdr3_aa: CASSLVLGQEAFF
cdr3_nt: TGTGCCAGCAGCTTAGTTCTGGGACAGGAAGCTTTCTTT

j_call: TRBJ2-4
d_call: NA
v_call: TRBV7-2
clone_size: NA
cdr3_aa: CASSSSGIQYF
cdr3_nt: TGTGCCAGCAGCTCCTCGGGCATTCAGTACTTC

j_call: TRBJ1-2
d_call: TRBD1
v_call: TRBV10-3
clone_size: NA
cdr3_aa: CAISESRGTSGGYTF
cdr3_nt: TGTGCCATCAGTGAGTCCAGGGGGACTAGCGGTGGCTACACCTTC

j_call: TRBJ2-7
d_call: TRBD2
v_call: TRBV19
clone_size: NA
cdr3_aa: CASSIALAGRYEQYF
cdr3_nt: TGTGCCAGTAGTATAGCCCTAGCGGGAAGGTACGAGCAGTACTTC

j_call: TRBJ2-7
d_call: TRBD1
v_call: TRBV13
clone_size: NA
cdr3_aa: CASSIRGRVHEQYF
cdr3_nt: TGTGCCAGCAGCATCAGGGGGCGCGTCCACGAGCAGTACTTC

j_call: TRBJ2-1
d_call: NA
v_call: TRBV6-1
clone_size: NA
cdr3_aa: CASSSGNEQFF
cdr3_nt: TGTGCCAGCAGTTCGGGAAATGAGCAGTTCTTC

j_call: TRBJ2-7
d_call: NA
v_call: TRBV14
clone_size: once
cdr3_aa: CASSQFSEQYF
cdr3_nt: TGTGCCAGCAGCCAATTCAGCGAGCAGTACTTC